This T cell receptor beta chain was sequenced for a study of cytomegalovirus exposure and HLA in healthy donors. This clone was seen more than once but under ten times. It was with 60 Vbeta and 13 Jbeta primers that the PCR ran. Method: immunoSEQ multiplex PCR; TCRdb's copy keeps in-frame clones and lacks some. The sample contains some 66,000 clones, around 75% of which appear only once. The TCR originated in a man aged 55 to 70 in good health and CMV-seropositive. Sequencing was carried out using PBMCs.

The CDR3 reads CASSFGQSHQPQHF. The CDR3 DNA reads as TGTGCCAGCAGCTTCGGACAGAGCCATCAGCCCCAGCATTTT. The gene calls are TRBV5-5 and TRBJ1-5, with a tentative D call TRBD1 (6 bases). In germline, CDR1 is SGHKS, CDR2 YYEKEE (reference sequence). V was cut by 2 bases and J by 5 bases, with 11 bases left in between. The CDR3 is 14 residues long.